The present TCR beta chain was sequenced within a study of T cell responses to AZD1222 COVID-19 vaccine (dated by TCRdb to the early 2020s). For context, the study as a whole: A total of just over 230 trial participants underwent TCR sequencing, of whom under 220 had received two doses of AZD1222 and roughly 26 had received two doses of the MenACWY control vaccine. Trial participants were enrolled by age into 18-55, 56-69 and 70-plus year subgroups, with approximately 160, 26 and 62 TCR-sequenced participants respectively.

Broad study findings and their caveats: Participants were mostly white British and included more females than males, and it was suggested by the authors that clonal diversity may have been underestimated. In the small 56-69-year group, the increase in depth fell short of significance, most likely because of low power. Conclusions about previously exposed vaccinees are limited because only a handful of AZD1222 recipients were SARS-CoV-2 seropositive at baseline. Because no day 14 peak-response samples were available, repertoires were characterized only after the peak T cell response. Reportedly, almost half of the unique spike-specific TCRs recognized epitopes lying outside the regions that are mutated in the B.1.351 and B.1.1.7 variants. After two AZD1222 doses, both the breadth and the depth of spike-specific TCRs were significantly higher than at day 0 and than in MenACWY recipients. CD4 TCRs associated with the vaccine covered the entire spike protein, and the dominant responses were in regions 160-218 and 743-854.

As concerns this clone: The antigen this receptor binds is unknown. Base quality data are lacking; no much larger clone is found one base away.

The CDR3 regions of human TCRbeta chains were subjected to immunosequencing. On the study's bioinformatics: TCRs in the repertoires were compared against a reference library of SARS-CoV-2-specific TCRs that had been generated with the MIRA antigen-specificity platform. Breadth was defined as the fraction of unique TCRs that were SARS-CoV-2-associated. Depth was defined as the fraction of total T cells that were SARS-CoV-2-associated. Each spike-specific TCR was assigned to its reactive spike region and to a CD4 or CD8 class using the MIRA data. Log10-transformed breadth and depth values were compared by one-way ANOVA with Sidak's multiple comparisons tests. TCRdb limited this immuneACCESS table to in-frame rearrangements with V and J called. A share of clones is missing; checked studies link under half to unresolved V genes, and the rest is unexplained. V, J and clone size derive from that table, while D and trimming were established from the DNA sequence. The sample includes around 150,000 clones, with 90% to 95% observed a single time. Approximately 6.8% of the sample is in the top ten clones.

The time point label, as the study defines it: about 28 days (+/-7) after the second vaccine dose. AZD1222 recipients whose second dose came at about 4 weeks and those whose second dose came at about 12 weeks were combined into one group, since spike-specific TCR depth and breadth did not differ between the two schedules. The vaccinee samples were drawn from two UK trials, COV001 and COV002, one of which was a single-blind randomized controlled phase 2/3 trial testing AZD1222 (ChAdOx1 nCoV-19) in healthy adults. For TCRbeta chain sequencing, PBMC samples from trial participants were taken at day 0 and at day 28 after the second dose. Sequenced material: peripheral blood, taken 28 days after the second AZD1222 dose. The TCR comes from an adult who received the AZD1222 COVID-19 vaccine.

CDR3 reads: CASSSDRGRASDGYTF. The DNA sequence reads TGTGCCAGCAGCTCCGACAGGGGGCGCGCTTCCGATGGCTACACCTTC. This receptor chain uses TRBV5-8 and TRBJ1-2; 10 of the junction bases match TRBD1. According to the germline V gene, CDR1 reads SGHTS and CDR2 reads YDEGEE. The CDR3 has 16 amino acids, counting the end cysteine and phenylalanine. Only the CDR3 region is kept as DNA, spanning 48 bases read in frame from base 1. Trimming accounts for 3 bases at V and 6 bases at J, while the number of junction bases matched to no gene is 11.